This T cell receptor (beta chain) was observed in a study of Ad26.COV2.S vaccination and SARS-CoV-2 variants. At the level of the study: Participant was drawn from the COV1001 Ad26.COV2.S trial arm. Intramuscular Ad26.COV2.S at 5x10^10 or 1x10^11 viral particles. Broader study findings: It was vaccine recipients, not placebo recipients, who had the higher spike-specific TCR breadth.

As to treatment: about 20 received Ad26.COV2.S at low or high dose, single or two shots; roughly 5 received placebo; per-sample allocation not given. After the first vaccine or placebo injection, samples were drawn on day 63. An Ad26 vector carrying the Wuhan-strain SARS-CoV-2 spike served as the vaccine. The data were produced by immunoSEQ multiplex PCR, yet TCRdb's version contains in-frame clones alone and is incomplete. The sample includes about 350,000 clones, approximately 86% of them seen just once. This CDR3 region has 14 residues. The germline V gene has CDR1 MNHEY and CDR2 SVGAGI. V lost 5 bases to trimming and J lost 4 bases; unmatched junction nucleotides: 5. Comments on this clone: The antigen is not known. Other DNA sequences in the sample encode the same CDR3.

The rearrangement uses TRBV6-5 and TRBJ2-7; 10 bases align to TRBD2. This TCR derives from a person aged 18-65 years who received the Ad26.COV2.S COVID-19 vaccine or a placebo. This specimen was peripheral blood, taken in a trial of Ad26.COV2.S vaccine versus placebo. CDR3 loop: CASSIAGGGYEQYF. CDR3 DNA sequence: TGTGCCAGCAGTATAGCGGGAGGAGGGTACGAGCAGTACTTC.